Presented here are 2 T cell receptor beta chains from one specimen sequenced in a study of control samples from healthy donors and cancer patients. TCRdb keeps only in-frame clones here, not all; method: immunoSEQ multiplex PCR. The sample has around 120,000 clones, about 93% seen once; the top ten hold about 2.5%. Specimen: blood. These receptors came from a man between 25 and 39 years old in good health.

V and J are TRBV29-1 and TRBJ1-2, with TRBD1 matching 8 bases. The germline gives CDR1 SQVTM, CDR2 ANQGSEA. V lost 5 bases and J lost 4; bases outside the gene matches: 9. This CDR3 region has 14 residues. The CDR3 sequence: CSVLRQGPLYGYTF. The DNA for the CDR3 is TGCAGCGTTTTGAGACAGGGGCCACTCTATGGCTACACCTTC.

This clone was seen just once. The chain joins TRBV27 to TRBJ2-7; the D is unclear. This CDR3 spans 16 amino acids. V was trimmed by 10 bases and J by 4 bases, leaving 26 bases between them. The germline CDR1 and CDR2 sequences are MNHEY and SMNVEV (reference sequence). CDR3 bases: TGTGCCACCCCGGCCGGGCGGCCGCAATCGACTTACGAGCAGTACTTC. It encodes CATPAGRPQSTYEQYF.